Sequencing of this TCR beta chain was carried out in a study of Graves' ophthalmopathy and Graves' hyperthyroidism. Study as a whole: There was a collection of peripheral blood at initial diagnosis, before any treatment.

Transcripts of RNA were the source for amplifying TCR beta CDR3 regions. Following a first-round RT-PCR that used HTBI primers, a second-round multiplex PCR was carried out. TCRdb re-called the multiplex PCR reads through MiXCR, storing one row per CDR3 protein. In the table there are 150,000 or so distinct CDR3 sequences, roughly two fifths of which are singletons. Moderate-to-severe activity, CAS ≥3, NOSPECS ≥4 and duration under 3 months were recorded for donors with ophthalmopathy. This clonotype was seen many times. The trim removed 5 bases at V and 2 bases at J, leaving 10 bases unmatched. CDR3 length: 17 residues.

What was sequenced was peripheral blood. The V call is TRBV12-3 or TRBV12-4, the J call TRBJ2-2, with 8 bases fitting TRBD1. The clonotype originates from a man aged 30 to 39 with Graves' ophthalmopathy. CDR3 residues: CASSVSWGTGNTGELFF. The DNA of the CDR3 is TGTGCCAGCAGTGTGAGTTGGGGGACAGGCAACACCGGGGAGCTGTTTTTT.